This T cell receptor (beta chain) was profiled in a study of early T cells in non-severe SARS-CoV-2 infection (dated by TCRdb to about 2021). In terms of the full investigation: TCR sequencing used bulk RNA from unsorted whole blood, so alpha and beta chains could not be paired. The paper's findings and limits, for the study overall: VDJdb matching was skewed toward anti-spike CD8 responses, so virus-specific expansions were likely underestimated and private and CD4 specificities were missed.

Libraries were prepared through 5' RACE. TCRdb shows the sequencer as NextSeq 500. Unique molecular identifiers were attached to individual cDNA molecules in the TCR library protocol so that sequencing error and PCR bias could be corrected. Both TCR alpha and beta chains were sequenced, and tight co-correlation was observed between alpha and beta sequence abundances in each sample. For the original study's pipeline: Decombinator V4 was used to annotate TCR sequences for V gene, J gene and CDR3. TCRs were defined as expanded if a significant change between any two time points was detected under a Poisson model with p below 0.0001. Abundances of TCRs were expressed as counts per million after normalisation to the total number of TCRs sequenced in each sample. TRAV1-2 paired with TRAJ12, TRAJ20 or TRAJ33 defined MAIT TCRs, while TRAV10 paired with TRAJ18 defined iNKT TCRs. VDJdb, accessed 1 November 2021, was searched for CMV, EBV and SARS-CoV-2 annotated TCRs, with TCRs annotated for multiple antigens excluded. TCRdb handled the public reads itself, with Q25 trimming in fastp and clone calling in MiXCR, and kept productive beta chains. When rows share a CDR3 protein, they turn into one entry using the most common DNA and genes. The V and J calls were not made by the authors but by TCRdb's processing. The table for this sample lists tens of thousands of distinct CDR3 sequences; about 5% of them were counted only once. Of the sample, around 4.3% falls within the top ten clones.

Set within a cohort of healthcare workers in London, UK, this nested case-control study involved weekly PCR testing of nasopharyngeal swabs along with blood sampling. Healthcare workers were recruited during the week of the UK lockdown, between 23 and 31 March 2020, and followed weekly for up to 16 weeks. This clonotype came up many times. No cognate antigen has been identified for it. Base qualities are not at hand, and no much larger clone is one base apart. Its CDR3 holds 11 amino acids, cysteine through phenylalanine. Only CDR3 DNA is held: 33 bases, read in frame from base 1. V is shortened by 6 bases, J by 3 bases, and the region joining them spans 6 bases. CDR1 and CDR2, per the germline V gene, are MNHEY and SVGAGI.

This clonotype was sampled from an adult who was a healthcare worker with PCR-confirmed SARS-CoV-2 infection or an uninfected control (not recorded which). Source material: whole blood. In this chain, TRBV6-5 is recombined with TRBJ2-7, with the identity of the D gene unclear. This receptor carries the CDR3 CASRELYEQYF. The DNA sequence is TGTGCCAGCAGGGAGCTCTACGAGCAGTACTTC.